This T cell receptor (beta chain) originates from a study of CD8+ T cells in alopecia areata. Notes on this clone: Its target is unknown.

Trimming took off 2 bases at V and 2 bases at J, with 12 bases between the two ends. CDR3 length equals 15 residues. Germline values: CDR1 SEHNR, CDR2 FQNEAQ (reference sequence). Sequencing relied on a cDNA template that was reverse transcribed from extracted RNA. The repertoire was sequenced with immunoSEQ multiplex PCR; TCRdb's copy has only in-frame clones and lacks some. The sample yields under 350,000 clones, 55% to 70% seen once. Stated treatment: oral pan-JAK inhibitor, 5-10 mg twice daily. Findings and caveats of the study: Resident alphabeta T-cell populations of normal skin are likewise subject to sequencing in scalp samples.

The chain couples TRBV7-9 to TRBJ2-5, with D tentatively TRBD2 (6 bases). Source: CD4+ T cells sorted from blood, taken at week 24, from a patient treated with tofacitinib. The receptor comes from a human donor with alopecia areata. The CDR3 nucleotides read TGTGCCAGCAGCTTACGGCGGGGTCGGCAAGAGACCCAGTACTTC. Translating gives CASSLRRGRQETQYF. Based on the CDR3 plus reference TRBV7-9 and TRBJ2-5, the full variable domain is DTGVSQNPRHKITKRGQNVTFRCDPISEHNRLYWYRQTLGQGPEFLTYFQNEAQLEKSRLLSDRFSAERPKGSFSTLEIQRTEQGDSAMYLCASSLRRGRQETQYFGPGTRLLVL.